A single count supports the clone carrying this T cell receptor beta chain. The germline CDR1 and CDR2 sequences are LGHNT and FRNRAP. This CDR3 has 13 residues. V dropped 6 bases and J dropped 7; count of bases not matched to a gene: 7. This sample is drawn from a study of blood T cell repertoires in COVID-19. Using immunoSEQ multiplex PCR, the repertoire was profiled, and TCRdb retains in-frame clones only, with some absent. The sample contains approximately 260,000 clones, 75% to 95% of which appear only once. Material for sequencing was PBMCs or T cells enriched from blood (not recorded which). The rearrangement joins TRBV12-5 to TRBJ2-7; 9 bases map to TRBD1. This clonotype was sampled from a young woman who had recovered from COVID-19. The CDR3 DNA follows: TGTGCTAGTGGGGCCGACAGGGGGTTTGAGCAGTACTTC. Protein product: CASGADRGFEQYF.